This entry features one T cell receptor beta chain sequence. Antigen specificity is unknown. A CD45RO/CCR7/CD25/CD127/CD95/CD27 panel sorted naive, central memory, regulatory and stem cell-like memory CD4+ cells. The sample originates from a study of beta chain features in type 1 diabetes. Points from the study as a whole: PCR might pick shorter templates more often, in the same way for patients and controls. In all four CD4+ subsets, TCRB CDR3 length was significantly, moderately reduced in type 1 diabetes.

As every portion of the isolated RNA was reverse transcribed, the sequencing read expressed TCRB transcripts. The data were produced by immunoSEQ multiplex PCR, yet TCRdb's version contains in-frame clones alone and is incomplete. The sample has approximately 280,000 clones; approximately 16% are singletons. Sequenced sample: naive CD4+ T cells from blood. This TCR derives from a man between 18 and 35 years old with type 1 diabetes.

CDR3 nucleotides: TGCGCCAGCAGCCGCAGGCCGGGAGTACAGCAGTACTTC. This translates into CASSRRPGVQQYF. This chain uses TRBV5-1 with TRBJ2-7; D might be TRBD2 (6 bases). This CDR3 spans 13 amino acids. The ends were cut back, 4 bases at V and 8 bases at J, with 16 bases in the middle. CDR1 is SGHRS and CDR2 is YFSETQ in the germline V gene.